This TCR beta chain was sequenced for a study of T cell responses to AZD1222 COVID-19 vaccine. Sequencing was performed with immunoSEQ multiplex PCR; in TCRdb, only in-frame clones are kept and a portion is missing. The sample comprises approximately 100,000 clones, approximately 90% of which are singletons, and approximately 5% rests with the top ten. A remark on this clone: Its antigen is currently unknown.

Broader study findings: No repertoire was sampled before or during the peak T cell response, only after it. Only 5 to 7 AZD1222 recipients were seropositive at baseline. Donors were chiefly white British, with a greater number of females, and clonal diversity was perhaps underestimated.

This sequence was found in an adult who received the AZD1222 COVID-19 vaccine. Source: peripheral blood, taken 28 days after the second AZD1222 dose.

CDR3 sequence: CATQGMDEQFF. For the CDR3, the DNA is TGTGCCACACAGGGTATGGATGAGCAGTTCTTC. The V call is TRBV6-5, the J call TRBJ2-1; perhaps TRBD1 as D (6 bases). V gave up 10 bases and J gave up 8 bases, with 12 bases separating them. CDR1 MNHEY and CDR2 SVGAGI come from the germline V gene. This CDR3 has 11 amino acids.